A single sample is the source of the 27 T cell receptor beta chains below, sequenced in a study of cytomegalovirus exposure and HLA in healthy donors. Vbeta (60) and Jbeta (13) primers were used in the PCR. Method: immunoSEQ multiplex PCR; TCRdb's copy keeps in-frame clones and lacks some. The sample features more than 130,000 clones, with less than 3% in its top ten. Sequencing was done on a sample of PBMCs. These receptors came from a man aged 40-49 years in good health and CMV-seronegative.

The V gene is TRBV19, the J gene TRBJ1-5; D unresolved. V lost 3 bases to trimming and J lost 0 bases, with 9 bases between them. The CDR3 has 15 residues. Germline CDR1 reads LNHDA; CDR2 reads SQIVND (reference sequence). The CDR3 loop is CASSISGNSNQPQHF. The CDR3 DNA reads as TGTGCCAGTAGTATCAGTGGTAATAGCAATCAGCCCCAGCATTTT.

This chain uses TRBV7-3 with TRBJ2-1, with no clear D. The CDR3 is made up of 14 amino acids. Trimming stripped 3 bases from V and 2 bases from J, with 8 bases between. The V gene's germline CDR1 is SGHTA and CDR2 FQGTGA. The CDR3 reads CASSFHGAYNEQFF. CDR3 nucleotides: TGTGCCAGCAGCTTCCACGGAGCCTACAATGAGCAGTTCTTC.

The CDR3 loop reads CASSQRGLAGTLGDTQYF. The CDR3 bases are TGTGCCAGCAGCCAAAGAGGGCTAGCGGGGACCCTTGGAGATACGCAGTATTTT. The chain joins TRBV14 to TRBJ2-3; 9 bases align to TRBD2. The CDR3 extends over 18 amino acids. The germline gives CDR1 SGHDN, CDR2 FVKESK. Trimming cost V 2 bases and J 5 bases; bases outside gene matches: 14.

The rearrangement links TRBV7-9 to TRBJ1-1, with no clear D. V was trimmed by 3 bases and J by 3 bases, leaving 5 bases between them. Looked up from germline, CDR1 is SEHNR and CDR2 is FQNEAQ (reference sequence). The CDR3 runs to 12 residues. CDR3 sequence: CASSFSDTEAFF. In DNA, the CDR3 is TGTGCCAGCAGCTTTAGTGACACTGAAGCTTTCTTT.

This sequence joins TRBV7-2 and TRBJ1-2; no definite D call. The CDR3 sequence is 13 residues long. Trimming pared 1 base from V and 5 bases from J, leaving 8 bases between. Germline V gene lookup returns CDR1 SGHTA and CDR2 FQGNSA. CDR3 amino acids: CASSLDTLYGYTF. The CDR3 nucleotides read TGTGCCAGCAGCTTAGACACCCTGTATGGCTACACCTTC.

The gene calls are TRBV29-1 and TRBJ2-3; TRBD2 agrees at 12 bases. CDR3 length equals 16 residues. V was pared by 4 bases and J by 0 bases, with 5 bases of the junction left unmatched. Germline CDR1 reads SQVTM; CDR2 reads ANQGSEA. The CDR3 sequence is CSVAPSGGASTDTQYF. The CDR3 DNA follows: TGCAGCGTTGCCCCTAGCGGGGGGGCCAGCACAGATACGCAGTATTTT.

This chain links TRBV5-6 with TRBJ1-2; no reliable D call. Trimming cost V 2 bases and J 3 bases, with 5 bases left between them. The CDR3 loop spans 12 amino acids. Germline CDR1 SGHDT, CDR2 YYEEEE. CDR3 sequence reads: CASSLADYGYTF. CDR3 bases: TGTGCCAGCAGCTTAGCGGACTATGGCTACACCTTC.

The chain links TRBV4-2 to TRBJ1-1; the D gene is possibly TRBD1 (6 bases). This CDR3 region has 13 residues. Germline CDR1 is LGHNA and CDR2 is YNFKEQ. The V end was cut by 4 bases, the J end by 1 base, with 7 bases between. The DNA of the CDR3 is TGTGCCAGCAGCCGACAGGAGAACACTGAAGCTTTCTTT. It specifies CASSRQENTEAFF.

J is TRBJ1-2 and V is TRBV7-3, with a tentative D call TRBD1 (5 bases). The germline V gene has CDR1 SGHTA and CDR2 FQGTGA. Trimming shortened V by 1 base and J by 13 bases, and 16 bases separated the two germline ends. The CDR3 length is 13 residues. The CDR3 sequence: CASSLMQGMDLTF. The CDR3 DNA sequence: TGTGCCAGCAGCTTAATGCAGGGAATGGATCTCACCTTC.

The chain carries TRBV6-1 and TRBJ1-2, with a possible D match to TRBD1 (6 bases). Germline CDR1 and CDR2: MNHNS and SASEGT. The germline V and J ends were trimmed by 0 bases and 6 bases, with 11 bases remaining between them. This CDR3 spans 14 amino acids. The CDR3 here is CASSEAGTRHGYTF. Here the CDR3 DNA reads TGTGCCAGCAGTGAAGCCGGGACAAGGCATGGCTACACCTTC.

The CDR3 spells CASSQDAADTGELFF. The CDR3, as DNA: TGCGCCAGCAGCCAAGACGCTGCGGACACCGGGGAGCTGTTTTTT. The genes are TRBV4-1 and TRBJ2-2; D not certain. The CDR3 contains 15 residues. The germline V gene encodes CDR1 MGHRA and CDR2 YSYEKL. Trimming shortened V by 0 bases and J by 3 bases, and 8 bases separated the two germline ends.

The J gene is TRBJ2-7, the V gene TRBV5-6; TRBD1 matches 8 bases. The V segment lost 3 bases and the J segment 4 bases; nucleotides outside the gene matches: 6. The CDR3 loop spans 14 amino acids. CDR1 and CDR2 (germline): SGHDT, YYEEEE. CDR3 protein: CASSYDRGWYEQYF. The DNA of the CDR3 is TGTGCCAGCAGCTACGACAGGGGTTGGTACGAGCAGTACTTC.

The chain employs TRBV11-1 and TRBJ2-7; 7 nucleotides agree with TRBD1. The CDR3 runs to 15 residues. J lost 2 bases, V lost 4 bases, and 8 bases had no gene match. Germline CDR1 reads SGHAT; CDR2 reads FQDESV (reference sequence). CDR3 bases: TGTGCCAGCAGCTCCGGACAGGCCTATACCTACGAGCAGTACTTC. Translating it yields CASSSGQAYTYEQYF.

The rearrangement uses TRBV2 and TRBJ2-7; D possibly corresponds to TRBD2 (5 bases). CDR3 length: 12 amino acids. V shed 8 bases and J shed 5 bases, with 13 bases lying between them. The germline V gene encodes CDR1 SNHLY and CDR2 FYNNEI. CDR3: CASGRGLNEQYF. CDR3 in DNA: TGTGCCAGCGGACGAGGGCTCAACGAGCAGTACTTC.

The chain joins TRBV19 to TRBJ2-1, with 12 bases aligning to TRBD2. V trimming: 4 bases; J trimming: 8 bases; junction bases outside the gene matches: 6. CDR1 and CDR2 from the germline V gene are LNHDA and SQIVND (reference sequence). The CDR3 has 15 amino acids. CDR3 coding DNA: TGTGCCAGTAGTACAGGACTAGCGGGGCGTGATGAGCAGTTCTTC. The encoded protein is CASSTGLAGRDEQFF.

This chain connects TRBV4-2 to TRBJ2-3; 9 bases line up with TRBD2. After removal of 1 base from V and 5 bases from J, the junction contained 7 bases not matched to a gene. This CDR3 is 16 amino acids long. Germline assignment: CDR1 LGHNA and CDR2 YNFKEQ. The CDR3 DNA follows: TGTGCCAGCAGCCAAGTCGCGGGGGGGCATAAAGATACGCAGTATTTT. It codes for CASSQVAGGHKDTQYF.

The rearrangement joins TRBV19 to TRBJ1-6; weak D call: TRBD1 (6 bases). Germline CDR1 and CDR2: LNHDA and SQIVND (reference sequence). The V gene lost 6 bases and the J gene lost 9 bases, with 12 bases spanning the gap. This CDR3 spans 13 amino acids. CDR3 sequence: CASRAGVASPLHF. The CDR3 bases are TGTGCCAGTAGGGCAGGGGTGGCTTCACCCCTCCACTTT.

The V and J genes are TRBV4-3 and TRBJ2-1; 8 bases are a match to TRBD2. After removal of 2 bases from V and 5 bases from J, the junction contained 8 bases not matched to a gene. The CDR3 runs to 16 residues. CDR1 LGHNA and CDR2 YSLEER come from the germline V gene. CDR3 amino acids: CASSQYALAANNEQFF. As DNA, the CDR3 is TGCGCCAGCAGCCAATACGCACTAGCGGCCAACAATGAGCAGTTCTTC.

The chain joins TRBV4-3 to TRBJ1-2; perhaps TRBD1 as D (6 bases). Germline lookup yields CDR1 LGHNA and CDR2 YSLEER. With 1 base removed from V and 3 bases from J, the gap between germline ends came to 9 bases. The CDR3 spans 14 residues. As DNA, the CDR3 is TGCGCCAGCAGCCAAGGACAGGCGGACTATGGCTACACCTTC. This gives the protein CASSQGQADYGYTF.

The chain carries TRBV29-1 and TRBJ2-3, with TRBD1 identical over 8 bases. Trimming removed 2 bases from V and 2 bases from J; junction bases left unmatched: 9. The CDR3 extends over 16 amino acids. Germline V CDR1 and CDR2: SQVTM, ANQGSEA. The CDR3 DNA is TGCAGCGTTGAATGGCGTAGGACAGGGTACACAGATACGCAGTATTTT. This encodes CSVEWRRTGYTDTQYF.

V is TRBV18 and J is TRBJ1-5; tentative D call: TRBD1 (5 bases). Trimming removed 3 bases from V and 2 bases from J, with 11 bases in between. The length of the CDR3 is 15 residues. Germline-derived CDR1 and CDR2 are KGHSH and LQKENI. The CDR3, as DNA: TGTGCCAGCTCACCGGGTTCAGGGCGCAATCAGCCCCAGCATTTT. Translation gives CASSPGSGRNQPQHF.

This chain uses TRBV5-1 with TRBJ1-1, with no clear D. This CDR3 spans 14 amino acids. The germline V gene encodes CDR1 SGHRS and CDR2 YFSETQ. The V end was cut by 0 bases, the J end by 0 bases, with 6 bases between. CDR3 sequence: CASSLDGLNTEAFF. The CDR3 DNA follows: TGCGCCAGCAGCTTGGATGGGCTGAACACTGAAGCTTTCTTT. Using reference TRBV5-1 and TRBJ1-1 for the parts outside the CDR3, the full variable domain is KAGVTQTPRYLIKTRGQQVTLSCSPISGHRSVSWYQQTPGQGLQFLFEYFSETQRNKGNFPGRFSGRQFSNSRSEMNVSTLELGDSALYLCASSLDGLNTEAFFGQGTRLTVV.

As DNA, the CDR3 is TGCAGTGCAGGGACAGGATATGGCTACACCTTC. This gives the protein CSAGTGYGYTF. This rearrangement joins TRBV20-1 to TRBJ1-2; the match to TRBD1 covers 8 bases. The CDR3 has 11 residues. V lost 6 bases and J lost 5; bases outside the gene matches: 2. Per the germline V gene, CDR1 is DFQATT and CDR2 is SNEGSKA (reference sequence).

CDR3 in amino acids: CASRGGSVVYNSPLHF. CDR3 DNA sequence: TGTGCCAGCAGAGGGGGATCTGTCGTCTATAATTCACCCCTCCACTTT. This sequence joins TRBV6-6 and TRBJ1-6; TRBD1 is a possible D gene (6 bases). This CDR3 comprises 16 residues. Trimming pared 6 bases from V and 3 bases from J, leaving 15 bases between. The germline V gene encodes CDR1 MNHNY and CDR2 SVGAGI (reference sequence).

This chain connects TRBV11-1 to TRBJ2-7, with D maybe TRBD1 (6 bases). Germline-derived CDR1 and CDR2 are SGHAT and FQDESV (reference sequence). The CDR3 has 14 residues. V lost 3 bases, J lost 2 bases, and 11 bases lay in between. The CDR3 nucleotides are TGTGCCAGCAGCTTGGGACATCGTGCCTACGAGCAGTACTTC. It translates to CASSLGHRAYEQYF.

The chain recombines TRBV11-1 with TRBJ2-7, with a tentative D call TRBD1 (5 bases). CDR3 length: 14 amino acids. Trimming took off 3 bases at V and 0 bases at J, with 9 bases between the two ends. Germline loops: CDR1 SGHAT, CDR2 FQDESV (reference sequence). The CDR3 bases are TGTGCCAGCAGCTTCACAGGTAGCTCCTACGAGCAGTACTTC. Protein product: CASSFTGSSYEQYF.

The chain uses TRBV4-1 and TRBJ2-7, with D perhaps TRBD1 (6 bases). The CDR3 has 14 residues. V lost 5 bases, J lost 3 bases, and 14 bases lay in between. The germline V gene has CDR1 MGHRA and CDR2 YSYEKL. CDR3 coding DNA: TGCGCCAGCAGCTTTACCCGGGACAACTACGAGCAGTACTTC. It codes for CASSFTRDNYEQYF.